What follows are 20 T cell receptor beta chains derived from one specimen sequenced in a study of T cell responses to AZD1222 COVID-19 vaccine. The assay was immunoSEQ multiplex PCR, and TCRdb's table has in-frame clones only and misses some. The data hold about 170,000 clones, with 85% to 90% observed a single time. The starting material was peripheral blood, obtained on day 0 of AZD1222 vaccination. These receptors were obtained from an adult in good health.

This chain joins TRBV18 and TRBJ2-7, with 7 bases matching TRBD1. Germline assignment: CDR1 KGHSH and CDR2 LQKENI. The V segment lost 0 bases and the J segment 2 bases; nucleotides outside the gene matches: 1. CDR3 length: 14 residues. The CDR3, as DNA: TGTGCCAGCTCACCACCGGGACAGCCCTACGAGCAGTACTTC. Its protein is CASSPPGQPYEQYF.

The chain employs TRBV6-6 and TRBJ1-6; perhaps TRBD1 as D (5 bases). V lost 4 bases and J lost 1, with 11 bases in between. This CDR3 contains 16 residues. The germline V gene encodes CDR1 MNHNY and CDR2 SVGAGI (reference sequence). The CDR3 DNA follows: TGTGCCAGCAGTTCCTCGGGGGGGTCCTATAATTCACCCCTCCACTTT. It is translated as CASSSSGGSYNSPLHF.

This chain joins TRBV6-5 and TRBJ2-1, with TRBD1 as a possible D gene (7 bases). CDR1 is MNHEY, CDR2 SVGAGI, per germline. Trimming left V 7 bases short and J 7 bases short, with 17 bases between. The CDR3 covers 14 residues. The chain's CDR3 is CASMAGGIGNEQFF. The CDR3 DNA is TGTGCCAGCATGGCAGGGGGGATAGGAAATGAGCAGTTCTTC.

The V call is TRBV5-4, the J call TRBJ1-3; a weak D match, TRBD1 (6 bases). V was shortened by 3 bases and J by 2 bases, with 9 bases between the two germline ends. The germline V gene has CDR1 SGHNT and CDR2 YYREEE (reference sequence). This CDR3 region has 14 residues. DNA for the CDR3: TGTGCCAGCAGCTCGGGGGCTACTGGAAACACCATATATTTT. Its translation is CASSSGATGNTIYF.

V gene TRBV5-1 combines with J gene TRBJ2-5; D is unclear. This CDR3 contains 15 residues. V was trimmed by 4 bases and J by 4 bases, leaving 17 bases between them. Per germline, CDR1 SGHRS and CDR2 YFSETQ. The CDR3 is CASSPDAPSSETQYF. CDR3 DNA: TGCGCCAGCAGCCCGGACGCGCCCTCTTCAGAGACCCAGTACTTC.

The V and J genes are TRBV5-6 and TRBJ1-1; 8 nucleotides align to TRBD1. V was clipped by 0 bases and J by 5 bases; unmatched bases: 9. The CDR3 length is 16 residues. Germline V lookup: CDR1 SGHDT, CDR2 YYEEEE. The CDR3 loop reads CASSLAGQGRWTEAFF. CDR3 nucleotides: TGTGCCAGCAGCTTGGCCGGACAGGGCAGGTGGACTGAAGCTTTCTTT.

V and J are TRBV2 and TRBJ2-3; 8 bases match TRBD1. The CDR3 spans 15 residues. V lost 5 bases to trimming and J lost 0 bases; unmatched junction nucleotides: 4. Germline-derived CDR1 and CDR2 are SNHLY and FYNNEI. The CDR3 nucleotides read TGTGCCAGCAGTAGACAGGGGACCAGCACAGATACGCAGTATTTT. Translating gives CASSRQGTSTDTQYF.

The V call is TRBV30, the J call TRBJ1-6; D gene unclear. In germline, CDR1 is GTSNPN, CDR2 SVGIG (reference sequence). V shed 3 bases and J shed 4 bases, with 16 bases lying between them. The length of the CDR3 is 16 residues. CDR3 sequence (DNA): TGTGCCTGGAGCATGTCGGCCGACCCTTATAATTCACCCCTCCACTTT. This codes for CAWSMSADPYNSPLHF.

The chain couples TRBV7-3 to TRBJ2-1, with D uncertain. CDR3 length equals 15 residues. Per germline, CDR1 SGHTA and CDR2 FQGTGA. V lost 5 bases, J lost 6 bases, and 17 bases lay in between. The CDR3 protein is CASSPRVVSPNEQFF. CDR3 in DNA: TGTGCCAGCAGCCCAAGGGTCGTCTCTCCCAATGAGCAGTTCTTC.

CDR3 protein: CASSPVLLVGSNQPQHF. The CDR3 DNA follows: TGTGCCAGCTCACCAGTTTTATTGGTAGGCAGCAATCAGCCCCAGCATTTT. The chain recombines TRBV18 with TRBJ1-5; D gene ambiguous. The CDR3 loop spans 17 amino acids. Trimming took 2 bases from V and 1 from J, leaving 15 bases between them. Germline CDR1 and CDR2: KGHSH and LQKENI.

V and J are TRBV6-5 and TRBJ1-1; 7 bases are a match to TRBD1. Germline V gene sequence: CDR1 MNHEY, CDR2 SVGAGI. CDR3 length equals 15 residues. The V and J ends lost 6 bases and 0 bases, in that order; junction bases with no gene match: 7. In DNA form, the CDR3 reads TGTGCCAGCAGACTCCCGGGACAGATGAACACTGAAGCTTTCTTT. Translated: CASRLPGQMNTEAFF.

CDR3 in DNA: TGTGCCAGCAGTCCAAGCTCCTCTAGCGGGAGCTCCTACGAGCAGTACTTC. It encodes CASSPSSSSGSSYEQYF. The rearrangement uses TRBV7-8 and TRBJ2-7; 10 bases match TRBD2. The CDR3 loop spans 17 amino acids. V shed 6 bases, J shed 0 bases, and the junction held 11 bases outside the gene matches. Germline-derived CDR1 and CDR2 are SGHVS and FQNEAQ.

The genes are TRBV28 and TRBJ1-2; D is perhaps TRBD1 (5 bases). Per the germline V gene, CDR1 is MDHEN and CDR2 is SYDVKM. The CDR3 covers 13 residues. The germline V and J ends were trimmed by 5 bases and 4 bases, with 11 bases remaining between them. This CDR3 is CASSPGLIYGYTF. CDR3 DNA: TGTGCCAGCAGTCCGGGGCTGATCTATGGCTACACCTTC.

V usage is TRBV9 and J usage is TRBJ1-6; D possibly corresponds to TRBD1 (5 bases). Trimming removed 4 bases at V and 0 bases at J, with 14 bases between. Germline V gene data show CDR1 as SGDLS and CDR2 as YYNGEE. The CDR3 covers 17 residues. The CDR3 DNA is TGTGCCAGCAGCCAGGGCCCTCCGGGCTCCTATAATTCACCCCTCCACTTT. Residues: CASSQGPPGSYNSPLHF. The full variable domain, with the rest looked up from reference TRBV9 and TRBJ1-6, is DSGVTQTPKHLITATGQRVTLRCSPRSGDLSVYWYQQSLDQGLQFLIQYYNGEERAKGNILERFSAQQFPDLHSELNLSSLELGDSALYFCASSQGPPGSYNSPLHFGNGTRLTVT.

This rearrangement joins TRBV27 to TRBJ2-1, with 10 nucleotides matching TRBD2. In germline, CDR1 is MNHEY, CDR2 SMNVEV (reference sequence). This CDR3 has 16 amino acids. J was trimmed by 8 bases and V by 2 bases; bases with no gene match: 9. The DNA of the CDR3 is TGTGCCAGCAGTTTAGCCTGGAGCGGGGGGGCATATGAGCAGTTCTTC. Translating it yields CASSLAWSGGAYEQFF.

This chain's CDR3 is CASSPSGNNQPQHF. As DNA, the CDR3 is TGTGCCAGCAGCCCATCCGGGAACAATCAGCCCCAGCATTTT. V gene TRBV14 combines with J gene TRBJ1-5; unclear D gene. Trimming removed 4 bases at V and 3 bases at J, with 10 bases between. CDR1 is SGHDN and CDR2 is FVKESK in the germline V gene. This CDR3 is built from 14 residues.

This chain uses TRBV7-8 with TRBJ2-7; a possible D gene is TRBD2 (5 bases). The CDR3 is made up of 14 amino acids. The germline V gene has CDR1 SGHVS and CDR2 FQNEAQ. V was pared by 0 bases and J by 2 bases, with 8 bases between. The CDR3, as DNA: TGTGCCAGCAGCTTAGCGGGAGACCCCTACGAGCAGTACTTC. Residues: CASSLAGDPYEQYF.

The chain employs TRBV7-9 and TRBJ2-1, with 8 bases fitting TRBD2. The J segment lost 10 bases and the V segment lost 5 bases, leaving 13 bases of the junction unmatched. CDR1 and CDR2 from the germline V gene are SEHNR and FQNEAQ (reference sequence). The CDR3 spans 15 residues. CDR3 in amino acids: CASSLTGTSKEEQFF. CDR3 bases: TGTGCCAGCAGCCTCACCGGGACTAGTAAAGAGGAGCAGTTCTTC.

The chain combines TRBV6-6 with TRBJ1-1, with D perhaps matching TRBD1 (5 bases). The V end was cut by 6 bases, the J end by 8 bases, with 22 bases between. Germline assignment: CDR1 MNHNY and CDR2 SVGAGI (reference sequence). This CDR3 spans 15 amino acids. In DNA form, the CDR3 reads TGTGCCAGCAGGCGGGGGGTCGGTGTAGGGTCAGAAGCTTTCTTT. It is translated as CASRRGVGVGSEAFF.

This chain uses TRBV19 with TRBJ1-1; TRBD1 matches at 10 bases. CDR3 length: 15 residues. Germline V lookup: CDR1 LNHDA, CDR2 SQIVND (reference sequence). The J segment lost 2 bases and the V segment lost 4 bases, leaving 4 bases of the junction unmatched. The CDR3 region is CASSTDRGANTEAFF. DNA of the CDR3: TGTGCCAGTAGTACGGACAGGGGGGCTAACACTGAAGCTTTCTTT.